The clone carrying this T cell receptor beta chain was detected many times. No antigen is known for it. The data are from a study of neurological immune-mediated disorders. The study's findings and limits: None of the CDR3 amino acid sequences in expanded clones turned up in more than one subject, which points to private repertoires in all groups. The level of TCR clonal expansion was highest in patients with HTLV-1-associated myelopathy and lowest in multiple sclerosis, where it fell below the level seen in healthy controls.

Synthesis of cDNA was carried out by template-switch 5'RACE. The reaction used 10-nucleotide random UMIs. TCRdb redid the calling of the 5' RACE reads with MiXCR, one entry per CDR3 protein. The top ten hold 7.8% of the sample, which has some 29,000 distinct CDR3 sequences, roughly 12% seen once. The germline V gene encodes CDR1 MNHEY and CDR2 SVGEGT. Trimming left V 3 bases short and J 7 bases short, with 22 bases between. The CDR3 is 17 amino acids. This chain connects TRBV6-2 or TRBV6-3 to TRBJ2-1, with a tentative D call TRBD2 (5 bases). This TCR was recovered from a man aged 60 to 75 in good health. Input material: PBMCs. CDR3 nucleotides: TGTGCCAGCAGTTATACCCCCCAACTAGTATGGATAAATGAGCAGTTCTTC. The encoded protein is CASSYTPQLVWINEQFF.